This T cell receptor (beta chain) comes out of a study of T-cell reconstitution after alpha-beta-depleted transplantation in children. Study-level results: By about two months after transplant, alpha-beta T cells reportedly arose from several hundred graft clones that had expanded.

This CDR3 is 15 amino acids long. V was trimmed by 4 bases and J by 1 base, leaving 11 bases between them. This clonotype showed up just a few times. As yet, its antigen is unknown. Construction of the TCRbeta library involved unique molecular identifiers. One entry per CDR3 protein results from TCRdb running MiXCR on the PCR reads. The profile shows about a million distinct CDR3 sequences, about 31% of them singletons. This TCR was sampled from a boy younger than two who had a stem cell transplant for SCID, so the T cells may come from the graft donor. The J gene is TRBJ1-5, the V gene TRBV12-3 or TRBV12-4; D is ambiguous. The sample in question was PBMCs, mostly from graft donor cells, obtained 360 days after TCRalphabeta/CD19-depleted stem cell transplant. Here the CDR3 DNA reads TGTGCCAGCAGTTCCCTCGGACGGAGCAATCAGCCCCAGCATTTT. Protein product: CASSSLGRSNQPQHF.